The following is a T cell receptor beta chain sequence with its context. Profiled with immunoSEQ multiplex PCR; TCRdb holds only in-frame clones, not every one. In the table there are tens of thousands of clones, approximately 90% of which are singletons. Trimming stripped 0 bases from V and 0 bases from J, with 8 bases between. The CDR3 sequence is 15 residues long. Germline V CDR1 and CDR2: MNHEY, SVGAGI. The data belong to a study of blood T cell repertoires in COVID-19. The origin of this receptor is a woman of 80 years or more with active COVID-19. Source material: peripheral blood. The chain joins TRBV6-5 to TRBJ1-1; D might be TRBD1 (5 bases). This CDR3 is CASSYSPGMNTEAFF. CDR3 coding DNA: TGTGCCAGCAGTTACTCCCCAGGGATGAACACTGAAGCTTTCTTT.